This T cell receptor (beta chain) was sequenced in a study of T cells in Graves' hyperthyroidism and ophthalmopathy. Study observations and caveats: In the blood, most expanded thyroid clonotypes above 0.001 appeared as well.

Active moderate-to-severe ophthalmopathy, Clinical Activity Score at least 3, NOSPECS at least 4, under 3 months' duration. The authors obtained PBMCs from 9 to 10 ml of fresh peripheral blood. The CDR3 covers 15 residues. With 3 bases clipped from V and 10 bases from J, the junction kept 6 bases outside the gene matches. Germline values: CDR1 DFQATT, CDR2 SNEGSKA (reference sequence). Points on this clonotype: The target antigen is unknown.

Amplified regions were TCR beta CDR3 sequences from RNA transcripts. The TCR CDR3 first-round RT-PCR relied on the HTBI primer set. A single record per CDR3 protein comes from TCRdb applying MiXCR to the multiplex PCR reads. Among a few hundred thousand distinct CDR3 sequences listed, approximately 15% were seen once. The rearrangement links TRBV20-1 to TRBJ2-1, with 16 nucleotides matching TRBD2. The sequence was collected from a woman aged 60-75 years with Graves' ophthalmopathy. The sample was blood. CDR3 coding DNA: TGCAGTGCTAGGGGGACTAGCGGGAGGGGTGCCGAGCAGTTCTTC. Protein: CSARGTSGRGAEQFF.